The 14 T cell receptor beta chains in this list originate from one sample, sequenced in a study of tumor-infiltrating lymphocytes in oesophageal squamous cell carcinoma. TCRdb processed the PCR reads anew with MiXCR; each CDR3 protein has one entry. This table has over 13,000 distinct CDR3 sequences, roughly 55% appearing once. Sequenced: esophageal tumor tissue. All receptors come from a male donor with esophageal squamous cell carcinoma.

The rearrangement links TRBV12-3 or TRBV12-4 to TRBJ2-3; maybe TRBD1 (5 bases). V gave up 2 bases and J gave up 3 bases, with 6 bases separating them. The CDR3 sequence is 13 residues long. Here the CDR3 reads CASSLHRTDTQYF. Written as DNA, the CDR3 is TGTGCCAGCAGTTTACACAGGACAGATACGCAGTATTTT.

This chain connects TRBV11-2 to TRBJ1-6, with 7 bases identical to TRBD1. Germline values: CDR1 SGHAT, CDR2 FQNNGV. The CDR3 length is 14 residues. Losses at the gene ends were 5 bases for V and 8 bases for J; bases not matched to a gene: 6. This CDR3 reads CASSTTGRDSPLHF. CDR3 sequence (DNA): TGTGCCAGCAGCACGACAGGGCGCGATTCACCCCTCCACTTT.

This rearrangement joins TRBV7-8 to TRBJ2-1; 9 bases map to TRBD2. V gave up 5 bases and J gave up 6 bases; unmatched junction bases: 8. The germline V gene encodes CDR1 SGHVS and CDR2 FQNEAQ. The CDR3 has 15 residues. The CDR3 DNA is TGTGCCAGCAGCACCTTAGCGGGAGAGCGCAATGAGCAGTTCTTC. Protein: CASSTLAGERNEQFF.

This clonotype is labeled as medium-sized. This chain connects TRBV7-9 to TRBJ1-1; D may be TRBD1 (6 bases). The CDR3 length is 14 residues. V dropped 5 bases and J dropped 3 bases, with 13 bases sitting between them. Germline V gene data show CDR1 as SEHNR and CDR2 as FQNEAQ (reference sequence). The CDR3 here is CASSVQGLDTEAFF. As DNA, the CDR3 is TGTGCCAGCAGCGTACAGGGTTTAGACACTGAAGCTTTCTTT.

The chain carries TRBV28 and TRBJ2-1; 8 bases fit TRBD1. V dropped 4 bases and J dropped 8; count of bases not matched to a gene: 7. CDR1 and CDR2 from the germline V gene are MDHEN and SYDVKM. This CDR3 spans 14 amino acids. CDR3 bases: TGTGCCAGCAGTTCCTGGACAGGGTTGGATGAGCAGTTCTTC. It encodes CASSSWTGLDEQFF.

The rearrangement uses TRBV7-6 and TRBJ2-3, with D unclear. The CDR3 spans 14 residues. The V gene's germline CDR1 is SGHVS and CDR2 FNYEAQ. V was pared by 8 bases and J by 0 bases, with 12 bases between. CDR3 in DNA: TGTGCCAGCGCTGTTTCAAGGAGCACAGATACGCAGTATTTT. This gives the protein CASAVSRSTDTQYF.

The rearrangement uses TRBV5-6 and TRBJ2-1; 10 nucleotides align to TRBD2. This CDR3 spans 14 amino acids. V gave up 6 bases and J gave up 10 bases; unmatched junction bases: 10. Germline CDR1 reads SGHDT; CDR2 reads YYEEEE. CDR3 residues: CASTPLAGGHEQFF. CDR3 DNA: TGTGCCAGCACCCCATTAGCGGGAGGTCACGAGCAGTTCTTC.

The chain couples TRBV11-1 to TRBJ2-1, with 12 bases that match TRBD2. Near its end, the DNA agrees better with TRBJ2-5, so the J call may be wrong. Per the germline V gene, CDR1 is SGHAT and CDR2 is FQDESV (reference sequence). The CDR3 runs to 19 residues. This CDR3 is CASSLSLWTSGANKETQYF. For the CDR3, the DNA is TGTGCCAGCAGCTTAAGTTTATGGACTAGCGGGGCGAACAAAGAGACCCAGTACTTC.

This sequence joins TRBV7-2 and TRBJ2-7, with 7 bases matching TRBD1. CDR1 SGHTA and CDR2 FQGNSA come from the germline V gene. The J segment lost 0 bases and the V segment lost 5 bases, leaving 7 bases of the junction unmatched. The CDR3 spans 15 residues. The CDR3 DNA follows: TGTGCCAGCAGCCCCTACAGGGGAACCTCCTACGAGCAGTACTTC. Translating gives CASSPYRGTSYEQYF. Variable domain in full (rest from reference TRBV7-2 and TRBJ2-7): GAGVSQSPSNKVTEKGKDVELRCDPISGHTALYWYRQSLGQGLEFLIYFQGNSAPDKSGLPSDRFSAERTGGSVSTLTIQRTQQEDSAVYLCASSPYRGTSYEQYFGPGTRLTVT.

This clonotype was observed many times. The J gene is TRBJ2-1, the V gene TRBV7-6, with 7 bases matching TRBD2. Germline lookup yields CDR1 SGHVS and CDR2 FNYEAQ. This CDR3 has 16 amino acids. V trimming: 6 bases; J trimming: 0 bases; junction bases outside the gene matches: 8. CDR3: CASSSTSESSYNEQFF. In nucleotides, the CDR3 is TGTGCCAGCAGTTCCACTAGCGAAAGCTCCTACAATGAGCAGTTCTTC.

The genes are TRBV11-2 and TRBJ2-7; TRBD2 is a possible D gene (5 bases). V lost 1 base to trimming and J lost 4 bases, with 11 bases between them. The CDR3 sequence is 14 residues long. CDR1 and CDR2 (germline): SGHAT, FQNNGV. The CDR3 nucleotides are TGTGCCAGCAGCTTAGGTGTGGGAGAATACGAGCAGTACTTC. Translation gives CASSLGVGEYEQYF.

This clonotype was picked up a small number of times. This chain connects TRBV7-2 to TRBJ2-5, with D perhaps TRBD1 or TRBD2 (7 bases each). The closer fit of TRBJ2-7 to the DNA end suggests the J call may be wrong. Germline V gene data show CDR1 as SGHTA and CDR2 as FQGNSA. The CDR3 spans 16 residues. CDR3 coding DNA: TGTGCCAGCAGCTGGAGGGGAGGGACAGAATACTACGAGCAGTACTTC. Translating it yields CASSWRGGTEYYEQYF.

In the case of this clonotype: The CDR3 does not end in the conserved phenylalanine or tryptophan, so this is likely a read error. Because the CDR3's place on the DNA is in doubt, the DNA is left out and the CDR3 is given as listed by TCRdb. This chain links TRBV28 with TRBJ2-7; the tabulated D call, TRBD2, remains unverified against the DNA. 14 amino acids form the CDR3, both terminal residues included. Germline lookup yields CDR1 MDHEN and CDR2 SYDVKM. The CDR3 loop is CASHKGPYGYTFGS.

The sample holds many counts of this clonotype. The chain joins TRBV2 to TRBJ2-2; 10 bases map to TRBD1. V lost 7 bases and J lost 6; bases outside the gene matches: 5. The CDR3 is made up of 14 amino acids. Germline assignment: CDR1 SNHLY and CDR2 FYNNEI. The CDR3, as DNA: TGTGCCAGCAATAGGGACAGGGGCTCCGGGGAGCTGTTTTTT. This translates into CASNRDRGSGELFF. Complete variable domain (other parts from reference TRBV2 and TRBJ2-2): EPEVTQTPSHQVTQMGQEVILRCVPISNHLYFYWYRQILGQKVEFLVSFYNNEISEKSEIFDDQFSVERPDGSNFTLKIRSTKLEDSAMYFCASNRDRGSGELFFGEGSRLTVL.